These T cell receptor beta chains were read from a single sample in a study of T cell repertoires in cytomegalovirus infection. One entry per CDR3 protein results from TCRdb running MiXCR on the reads. The table records some 320,000 distinct CDR3 sequences, almost 30% of them present only once. No antigen is known for these receptors. This specimen was cultured PBMCs, taken from culture after CMV antigen stimulation. Every receptor here comes from a human donor in good health (CMV status not recorded). Some clones in this sample may be carry-over from other donors' samples. Both conserved end residues are trimmed from each CDR3. Clone sizes are given selectively: once, few, many, or a class where the clone is expanded.

clone size,V gene,CDR3 protein
NA,TRBV7-9,ASSSGTRLEKLF
few,TRBV7-9,ASSPGQVGTGELF
NA,TRBV7-4,ASSLASGETGETQY
few,TRBV15,ATSRGGGTGGSEHGYT
few,TRBV28,ASSRAGANTEAF
many,TRBV7-6,ASSPRDSSYEQY
NA,TRBV29-1,SVRTSGEPNIQY
NA,TRBV10-3,AMRRSNTEAF
few,TRBV19,ASSDRGKGEAF
NA,TRBV7-4,ASSLQTPPMGELF
few,TRBV7-8,ASSLEGGTQPQH
few,TRBV28,ASSSPGLAGGLHTDTQY
medium-sized,TRBV24-1,ATSDSRTGNQPQH
few,TRBV7-8,ASSFLSWGQINYGYT
many,TRBV7-2,ASTRTAQETQY
many,TRBV19,ASSISGRVSEQF
many,TRBV7-3,ASRSSGGDYEQY
NA,TRBV7-2,ASSLERDPY
NA,TRBV7-2,ASSRRTSGGETQY
NA,TRBV6-1,ASANWGSSYEQY
NA,TRBV9,ASSPSWGGPDTQY
many,TRBV19,ASSRPGQTPSQPQH
once,TRBV2,ASSVMERSAVAYEQY
many,TRBV12-3/TRBV12-4,ASRGRASRRNEQF
NA,TRBV2,ASRVTGTQDSPLH
NA,TRBV5-5,ASVPLDGPYEQY
few,TRBV19,ASRPGPMNTEAF
few,TRBV2,ASSLSPSSGADTQY